This T cell receptor (beta chain) stems from a study of vaccination and CD4 T cells after COVID-19. On the study more broadly: Samples after vaccination came a median roughly ten weeks past dose two, ranging 14 to 241. Regarding the study as a whole: The rise in median SARS-CoV-2-reactive clonotypes, from around 19 to 38, was not significant.

The assay that was used to sequence DNA from cultured CD4+ T cells was the Oncomine TCR Beta short-read assay. Researchers extracted genomic DNA from CD4+ T cells that had been cultured. TCRdb analysed the PCR reads with MiXCR anew, one entry per CDR3 protein. This sample has 15,000 to 20,000 distinct CDR3 sequences; roughly 51% occur once, and the top ten carry 5.5% to 8.5%. The treatment was: approximately 9-day PBMC culture with coronavirus spike peptide pools or control peptides (ViraFEST assay). Germline lookup yields CDR1 MDHEN and CDR2 SYDVKM. The CDR3 has 15 residues. V dropped 2 bases and J dropped 0 bases, with 9 bases sitting between them. As for this clonotype: Its matching antigen is unknown.

Sequencing used CD4+ T cells from blood, cultured in vitro, obtained before SARS-CoV-2 vaccination. This TCR came from a human donor who had recovered from COVID-19. The rearrangement links TRBV28 to TRBJ2-3; D ambiguous. This CDR3 is CASSLVAVSTDTQYF. CDR3 coding DNA: TGTGCCAGCAGTTTAGTGGCTGTAAGCACAGATACGCAGTATTTT.